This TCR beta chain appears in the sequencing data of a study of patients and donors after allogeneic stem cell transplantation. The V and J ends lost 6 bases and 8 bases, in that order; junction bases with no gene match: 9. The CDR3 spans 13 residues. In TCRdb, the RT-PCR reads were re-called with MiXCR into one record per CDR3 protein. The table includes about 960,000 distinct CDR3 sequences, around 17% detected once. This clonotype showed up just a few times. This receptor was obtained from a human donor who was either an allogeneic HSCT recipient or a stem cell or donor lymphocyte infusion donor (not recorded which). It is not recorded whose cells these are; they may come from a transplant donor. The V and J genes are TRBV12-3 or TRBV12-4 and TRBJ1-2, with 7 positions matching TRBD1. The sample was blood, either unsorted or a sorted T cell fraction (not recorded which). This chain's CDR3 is CASSPRQGRGYTF. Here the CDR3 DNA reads TGTGCCAGCAGCCCTAGACAGGGTCGAGGCTACACCTTC.